Included here is one T cell receptor beta chain sequence, with context. The target antigen is unknown. This sample stems from a study of CD8 T cells in ankylosing spondylitis. TCRdb processed the 5' RACE reads anew with MiXCR; each CDR3 protein has one entry. Of around 490,000 distinct CDR3 sequences in the sample, approximately 5.3% were seen once. Findings and limits, study-wide: The authors reported significant enrichment of disease-linked clones in matched ankylosing spondylitis synovial fluid. Apparently characteristic of ankylosing spondylitis blood was a TCR beta motif (eight highly homologous variants). Peripheral blood held disease-linked clones only at relatively low frequency, and these were CD8+.

From germline, CDR1 is SNHLY and CDR2 FYNNEI. CDR3 length: 11 residues. Trimming removed 1 base from V and 10 bases from J, with 7 bases in between. The TCR sequence derives from a male donor with ankylosing spondylitis. The rearrangement links TRBV2 to TRBJ1-1; D remains ambiguous. Specimen: blood, either unsorted or a sorted T cell fraction (not recorded which). The chain's CDR3 is CASSEVRTAFF. CDR3 DNA: TGTGCCAGCAGTGAAGTCAGGACAGCTTTCTTT.